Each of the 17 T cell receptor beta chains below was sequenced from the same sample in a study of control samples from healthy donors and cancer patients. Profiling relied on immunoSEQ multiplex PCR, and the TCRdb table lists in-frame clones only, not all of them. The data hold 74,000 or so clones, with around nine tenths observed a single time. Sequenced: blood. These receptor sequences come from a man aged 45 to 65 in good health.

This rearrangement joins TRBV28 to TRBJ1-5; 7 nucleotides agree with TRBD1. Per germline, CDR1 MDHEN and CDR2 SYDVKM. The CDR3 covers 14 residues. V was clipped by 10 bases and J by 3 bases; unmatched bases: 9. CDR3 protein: CATLRGQNNQPQHF. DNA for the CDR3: TGTGCCACCTTACGGGGACAGAACAATCAGCCCCAGCATTTT.

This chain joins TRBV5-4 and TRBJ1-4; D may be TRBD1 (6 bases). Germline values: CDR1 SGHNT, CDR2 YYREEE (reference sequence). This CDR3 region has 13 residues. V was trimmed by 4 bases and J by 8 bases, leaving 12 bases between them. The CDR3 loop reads CASSLTGREKLFF. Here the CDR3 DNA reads TGTGCCAGCAGCCTTACAGGGAGGGAAAAACTGTTTTTT.

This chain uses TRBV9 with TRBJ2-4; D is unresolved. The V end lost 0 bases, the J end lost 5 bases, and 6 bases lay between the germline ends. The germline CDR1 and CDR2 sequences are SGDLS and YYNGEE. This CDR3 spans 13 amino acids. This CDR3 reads CASSVEVENIQYF. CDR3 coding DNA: TGTGCCAGCAGCGTAGAGGTGGAAAACATTCAGTACTTC.

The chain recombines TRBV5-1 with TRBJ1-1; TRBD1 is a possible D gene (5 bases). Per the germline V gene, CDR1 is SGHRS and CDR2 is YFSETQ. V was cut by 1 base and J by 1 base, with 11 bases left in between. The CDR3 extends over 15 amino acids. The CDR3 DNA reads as TGCGCCAGCAGCTTGAGAGCGGGGGGGAACACTGAAGCTTTCTTT. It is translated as CASSLRAGGNTEAFF.

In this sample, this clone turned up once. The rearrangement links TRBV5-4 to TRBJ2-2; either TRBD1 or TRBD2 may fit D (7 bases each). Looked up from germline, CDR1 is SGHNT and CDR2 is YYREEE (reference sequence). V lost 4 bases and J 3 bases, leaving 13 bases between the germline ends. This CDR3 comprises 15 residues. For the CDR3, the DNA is TGTGCCAGCAGCAGACAGGGAGGGGACACCGGGGAGCTGTTTTTT. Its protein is CASSRQGGDTGELFF.

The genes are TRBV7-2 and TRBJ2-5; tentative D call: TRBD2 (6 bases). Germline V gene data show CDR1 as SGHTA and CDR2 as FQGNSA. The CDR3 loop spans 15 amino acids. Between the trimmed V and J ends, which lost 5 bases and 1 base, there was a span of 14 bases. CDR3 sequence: CASSTRGWGQETQYF. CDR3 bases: TGTGCCAGCAGCACCCGGGGGTGGGGCCAAGAGACCCAGTACTTC.

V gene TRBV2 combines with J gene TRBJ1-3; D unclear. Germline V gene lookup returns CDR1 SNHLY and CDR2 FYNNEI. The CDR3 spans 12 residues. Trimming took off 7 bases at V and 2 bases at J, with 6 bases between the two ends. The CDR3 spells CASKGAGNTIYF. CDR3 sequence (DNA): TGTGCCAGCAAGGGAGCTGGAAACACCATATATTTT.

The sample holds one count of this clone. The CDR3 DNA follows: TGTGCTAGTGGTTTGGGACAGGGGAGCAATCAGCCCCAGCATTTT. Translation: CASGLGQGSNQPQHF. The chain uses TRBV12-5 and TRBJ1-5, with 8 bases lining up with TRBD1. The CDR3 extends over 15 amino acids. V lost 1 base, J lost 1 base, and 0 bases stayed unmatched. CDR1 is LGHNT and CDR2 is FRNRAP in the germline V gene. The full variable domain, with the rest looked up from reference TRBV12-5 and TRBJ1-5, is DARVTQTPRHKVTEMGQEVTMRCQPILGHNTVFWYRQTMMQGLELLAYFRNRAPLDDSGMPKDRFSAEMPDATLATLKIQPSEPRDSAVYFCASGLGQGSNQPQHFGDGTRLSIL.

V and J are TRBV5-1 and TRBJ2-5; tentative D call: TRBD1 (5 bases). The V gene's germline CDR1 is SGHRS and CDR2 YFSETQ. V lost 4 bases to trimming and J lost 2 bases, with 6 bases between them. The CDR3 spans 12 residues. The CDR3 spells CASSPGQETQYF. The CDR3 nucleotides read TGCGCCAGCAGCCCAGGGCAAGAGACCCAGTACTTC.

The CDR3 sequence is CASSLGGPRETQYF. CDR3 nucleotides: TGTGCCAGCAGCCTGGGGGGACCGCGAGAGACCCAGTACTTC. The chain carries TRBV11-2 and TRBJ2-5, with D possibly TRBD2 on 6 matching bases. V was pared by 5 bases and J by 4 bases, with 14 bases between. The CDR3 runs to 14 residues. Germline CDR1 SGHAT, CDR2 FQNNGV.

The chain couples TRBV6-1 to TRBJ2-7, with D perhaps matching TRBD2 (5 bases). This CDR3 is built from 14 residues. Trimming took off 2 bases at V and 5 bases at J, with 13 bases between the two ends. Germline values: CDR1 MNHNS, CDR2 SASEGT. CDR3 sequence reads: CASSETGFMDEQYF. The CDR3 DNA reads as TGTGCCAGCAGTGAAACGGGGTTCATGGACGAGCAGTACTTC.

The CDR3 DNA reads as TGTGCCTGGAGTGTAACGCAAAGCACTGAAGCTTTCTTT. Protein: CAWSVTQSTEAFF. The chain combines TRBV30 with TRBJ1-1, with D unresolved. There are 13 residues in the CDR3. Trimming removed 0 bases from V and 4 bases from J, with 9 bases in between. Germline V lookup: CDR1 GTSNPN, CDR2 SVGIG (reference sequence).

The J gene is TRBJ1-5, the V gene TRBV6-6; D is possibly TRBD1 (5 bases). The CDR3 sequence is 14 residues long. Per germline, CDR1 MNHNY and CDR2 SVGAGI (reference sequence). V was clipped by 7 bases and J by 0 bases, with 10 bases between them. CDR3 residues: CASNLRDSNQPQHF. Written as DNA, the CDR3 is TGTGCCAGCAACCTCAGGGATAGCAATCAGCCCCAGCATTTT.

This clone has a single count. CDR3 sequence (DNA): TGTGCCAGCAGCCAAAGACAGGGGGCCACCATGAACACTGAAGCTTTCTTT. It encodes CASSQRQGATMNTEAFF. The chain joins TRBV3-1 (or the pseudogene TRBV3-2) to TRBJ1-1; TRBD1 matches 10 bases. From germline, CDR1 is LGHDT and CDR2 YNNKEL (reference sequence). V lost 2 bases to trimming and J lost 0 bases; unmatched junction nucleotides: 6. The CDR3 totals 17 residues.

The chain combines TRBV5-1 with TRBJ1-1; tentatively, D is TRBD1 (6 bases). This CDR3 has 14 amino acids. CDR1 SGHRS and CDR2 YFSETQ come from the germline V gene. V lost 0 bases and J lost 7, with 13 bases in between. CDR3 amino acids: CASSLVGQGNEAFF. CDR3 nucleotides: TGCGCCAGCAGCTTGGTAGGGCAGGGGAATGAAGCTTTCTTT.

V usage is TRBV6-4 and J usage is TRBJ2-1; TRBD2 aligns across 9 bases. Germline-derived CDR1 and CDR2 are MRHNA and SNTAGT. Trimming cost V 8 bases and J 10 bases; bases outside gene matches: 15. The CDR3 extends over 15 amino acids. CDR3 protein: CASSRGSSGGAEQFF. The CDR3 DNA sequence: TGTGCCAGCTCGCGGGGGAGTAGCGGGGGAGCAGAGCAGTTCTTC.

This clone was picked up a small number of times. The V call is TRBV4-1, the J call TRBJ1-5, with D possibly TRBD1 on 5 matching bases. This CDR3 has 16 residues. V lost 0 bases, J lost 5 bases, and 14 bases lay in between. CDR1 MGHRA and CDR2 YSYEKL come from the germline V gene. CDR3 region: CASSQDLLGGYQPQHF. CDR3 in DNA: TGCGCCAGCAGCCAAGATCTGCTGGGGGGGTATCAGCCCCAGCATTTT.